Below, one T cell receptor beta chain is given with its context. Germline values: CDR1 LGHNA, CDR2 YSLEER. The CDR3 is made up of 16 amino acids. Trimming removed 1 base from V and 0 bases from J, with 12 bases in between. This sample was included in a study of OX40 agonist ivuxolimab in advanced cancers. Study-level information: Enrolled patients in dose escalation had cancers that were hepatocellular carcinoma, melanoma, renal cell or head and neck cancer. Two cutaneous melanoma patients and one hepatocellular carcinoma patient, three in all, had partial responses.

Assay: immunoSEQ multiplex PCR; the TCRdb copy retains only in-frame clones and omits some. The sample contains 28,000 or so clones, around four fifths of which appear only once. This chain connects TRBV4-3 to TRBJ1-1; no firm D call. This TCR derives from an adult with an advanced solid tumor such as melanoma, head and neck, liver or kidney cancer. The sequenced sample was CD4+ or CD8+ T cells sorted from blood, obtained in a trial of the OX40 agonist ivuxolimab. CDR3 coding DNA: TGCGCCAGCAGCCAAGGGTATGGGGAGGTGAACACTGAAGCTTTCTTT. It translates to CASSQGYGEVNTEAFF.